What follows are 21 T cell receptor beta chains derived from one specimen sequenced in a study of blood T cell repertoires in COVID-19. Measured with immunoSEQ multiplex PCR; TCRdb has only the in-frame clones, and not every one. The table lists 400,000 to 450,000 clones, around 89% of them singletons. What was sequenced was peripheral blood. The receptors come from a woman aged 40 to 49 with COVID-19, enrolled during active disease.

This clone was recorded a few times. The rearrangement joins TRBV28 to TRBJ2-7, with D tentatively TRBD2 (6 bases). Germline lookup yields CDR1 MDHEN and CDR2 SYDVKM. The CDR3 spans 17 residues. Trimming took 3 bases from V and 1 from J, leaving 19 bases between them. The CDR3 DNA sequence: TGTGCCAGCAGTTTCCCCGCGAGGAGGGCGGAATCCTACGAGCAGTACTTC. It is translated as CASSFPARRAESYEQYF.

CDR3 sequence reads: CASSPREWGLSGNTIYF. Written as DNA, the CDR3 is TGTGCCAGCAGCCCTCGCGAGTGGGGGCTCTCTGGAAACACCATATATTTT. This rearrangement joins TRBV7-8 to TRBJ1-3; weak D call: TRBD1 (6 bases). Between the trimmed V and J ends, which lost 5 bases and 0 bases, there was a span of 17 bases. In germline, CDR1 is SGHVS, CDR2 FQNEAQ. This CDR3 has 17 residues.

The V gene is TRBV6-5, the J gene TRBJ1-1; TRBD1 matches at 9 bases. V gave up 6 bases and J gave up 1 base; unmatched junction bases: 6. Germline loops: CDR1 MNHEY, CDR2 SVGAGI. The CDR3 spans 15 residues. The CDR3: CASRLPGQGNTEAFF. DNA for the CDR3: TGTGCCAGCAGGCTACCGGGACAGGGGAACACTGAAGCTTTCTTT.

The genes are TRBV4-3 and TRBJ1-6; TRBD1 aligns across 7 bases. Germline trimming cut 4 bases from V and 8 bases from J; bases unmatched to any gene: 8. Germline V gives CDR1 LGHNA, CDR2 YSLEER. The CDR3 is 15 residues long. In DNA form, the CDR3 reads TGCGCCAGCAGCCGCACCAGACAGGGAGATTCACCCCTCCACTTT. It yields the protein CASSRTRQGDSPLHF.

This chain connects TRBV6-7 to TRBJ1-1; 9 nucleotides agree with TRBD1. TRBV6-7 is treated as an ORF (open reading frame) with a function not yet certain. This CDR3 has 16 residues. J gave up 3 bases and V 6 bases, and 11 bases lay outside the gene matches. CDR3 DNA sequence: TGTGCCAGCAGGTATGACCGAGACAGGGGGGACACTGAAGCTTTCTTT. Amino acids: CASRYDRDRGDTEAFF.

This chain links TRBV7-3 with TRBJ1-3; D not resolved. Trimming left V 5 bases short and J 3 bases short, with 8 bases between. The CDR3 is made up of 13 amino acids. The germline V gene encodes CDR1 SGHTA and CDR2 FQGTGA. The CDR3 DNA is TGTGCCAGCAGCGTTGACATTGGAAACACCATATATTTT. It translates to CASSVDIGNTIYF.

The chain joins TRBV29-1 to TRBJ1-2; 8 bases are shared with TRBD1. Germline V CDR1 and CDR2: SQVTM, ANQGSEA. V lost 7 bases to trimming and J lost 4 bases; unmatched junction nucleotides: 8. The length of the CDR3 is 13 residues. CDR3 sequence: CSGGQGGGYGYTF. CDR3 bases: TGCAGCGGAGGACAGGGAGGAGGCTATGGCTACACCTTC.

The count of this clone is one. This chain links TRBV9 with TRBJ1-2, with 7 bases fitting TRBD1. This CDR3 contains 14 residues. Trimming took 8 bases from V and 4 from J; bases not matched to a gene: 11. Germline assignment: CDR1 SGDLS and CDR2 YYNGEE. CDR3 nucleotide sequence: TGTGCCAGAAGGTTAGGGGGCAAGGGCTATGGCTACACCTTC. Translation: CARRLGGKGYGYTF.

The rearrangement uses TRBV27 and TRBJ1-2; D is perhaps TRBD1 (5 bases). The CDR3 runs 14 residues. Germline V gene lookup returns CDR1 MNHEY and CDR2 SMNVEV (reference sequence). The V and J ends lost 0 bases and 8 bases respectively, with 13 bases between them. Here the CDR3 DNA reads TGTGCCAGCAGTTTATCAGGGCAGGGTAGAGGCTACACCTTC. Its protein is CASSLSGQGRGYTF.

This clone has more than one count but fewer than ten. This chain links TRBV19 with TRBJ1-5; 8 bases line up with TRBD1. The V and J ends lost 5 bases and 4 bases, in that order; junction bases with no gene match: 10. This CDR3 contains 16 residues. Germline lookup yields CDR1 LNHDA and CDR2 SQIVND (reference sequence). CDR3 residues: CASSFTRGQGNQPQHF. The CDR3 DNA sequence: TGTGCCAGTAGTTTCACCAGGGGGCAGGGAAATCAGCCCCAGCATTTT.

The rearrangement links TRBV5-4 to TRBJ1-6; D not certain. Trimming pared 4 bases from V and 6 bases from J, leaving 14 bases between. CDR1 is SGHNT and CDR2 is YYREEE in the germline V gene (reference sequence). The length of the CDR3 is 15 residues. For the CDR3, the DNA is TGTGCCAGCAGCGAGCAGACTAACTTTAATTCACCCCTCCACTTT. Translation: CASSEQTNFNSPLHF.

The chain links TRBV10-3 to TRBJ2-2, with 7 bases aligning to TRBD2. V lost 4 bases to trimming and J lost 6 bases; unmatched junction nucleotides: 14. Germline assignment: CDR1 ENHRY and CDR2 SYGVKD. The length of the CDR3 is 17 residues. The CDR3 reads CAISATPTSDFPGELFF. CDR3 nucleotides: TGTGCCATCAGTGCGACACCTACTAGCGACTTCCCCGGGGAGCTGTTTTTT.

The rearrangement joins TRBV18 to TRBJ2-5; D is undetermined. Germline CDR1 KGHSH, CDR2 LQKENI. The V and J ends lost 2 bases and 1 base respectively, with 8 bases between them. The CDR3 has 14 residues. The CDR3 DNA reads TGTGCCAGCTCACCAGTTACAGTCCAAGAGACCCAGTACTTC. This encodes CASSPVTVQETQYF.

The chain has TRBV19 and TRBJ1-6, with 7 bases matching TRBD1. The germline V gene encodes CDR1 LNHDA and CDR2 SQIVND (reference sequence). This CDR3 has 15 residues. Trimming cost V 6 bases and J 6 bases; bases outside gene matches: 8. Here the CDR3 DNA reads TGTGCCAGTAGATTCGAACAGGGGTTTAATTCACCCCTCCACTTT. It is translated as CASRFEQGFNSPLHF.

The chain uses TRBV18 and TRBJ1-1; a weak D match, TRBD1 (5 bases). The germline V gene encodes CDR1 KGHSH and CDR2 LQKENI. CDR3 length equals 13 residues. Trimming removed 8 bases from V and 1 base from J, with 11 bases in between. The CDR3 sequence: CASAETANTEAFF. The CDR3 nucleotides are TGTGCCAGCGCCGAGACAGCGAACACTGAAGCTTTCTTT.

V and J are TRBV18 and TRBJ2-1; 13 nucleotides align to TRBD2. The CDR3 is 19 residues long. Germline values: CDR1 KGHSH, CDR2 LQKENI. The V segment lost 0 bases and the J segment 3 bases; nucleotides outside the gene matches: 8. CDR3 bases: TGTGCCAGCTCACCACCCCGGACTAGCGGGAGTAATCTCTACAATGAGCAGTTCTTC. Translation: CASSPPRTSGSNLYNEQFF.

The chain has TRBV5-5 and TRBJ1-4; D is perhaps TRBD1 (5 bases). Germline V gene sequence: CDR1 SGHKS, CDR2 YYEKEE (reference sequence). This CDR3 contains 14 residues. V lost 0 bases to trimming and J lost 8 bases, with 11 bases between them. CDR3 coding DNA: TGTGCCAGCAGCTTGGGGGGACTCTACGAAAAACTGTTTTTT. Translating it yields CASSLGGLYEKLFF.

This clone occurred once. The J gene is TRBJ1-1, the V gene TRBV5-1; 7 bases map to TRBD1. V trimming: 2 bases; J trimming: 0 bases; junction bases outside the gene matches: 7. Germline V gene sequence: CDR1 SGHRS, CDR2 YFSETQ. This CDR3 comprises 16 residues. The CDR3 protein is CASSFGGQDVNTEAFF. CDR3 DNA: TGCGCCAGCAGCTTCGGTGGACAGGACGTGAACACTGAAGCTTTCTTT.

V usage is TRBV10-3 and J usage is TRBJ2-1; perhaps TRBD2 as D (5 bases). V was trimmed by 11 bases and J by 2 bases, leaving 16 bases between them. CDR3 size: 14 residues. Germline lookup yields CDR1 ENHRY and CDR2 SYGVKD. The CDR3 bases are TGTGCCGTCCGGTCTAGCTCCCCCTACAATGAGCAGTTCTTC. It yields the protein CAVRSSSPYNEQFF.

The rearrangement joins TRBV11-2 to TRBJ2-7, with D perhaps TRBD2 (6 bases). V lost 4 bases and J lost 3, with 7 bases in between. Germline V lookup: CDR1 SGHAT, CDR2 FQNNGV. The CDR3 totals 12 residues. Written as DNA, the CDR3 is TGTGCCAGCAGCTCGACTAGCTACGAGCAGTACTTC. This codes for CASSSTSYEQYF. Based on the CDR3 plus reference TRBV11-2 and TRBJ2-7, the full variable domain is EAGVAQSPRYKIIEKRQSVAFWCNPISGHATLYWYQQILGQGPKLLIQFQNNGVVDDSQLPKDRFSAERLKGVDSTLKIQPAKLEDSAVYLCASSSTSYEQYFGPGTRLTVT.

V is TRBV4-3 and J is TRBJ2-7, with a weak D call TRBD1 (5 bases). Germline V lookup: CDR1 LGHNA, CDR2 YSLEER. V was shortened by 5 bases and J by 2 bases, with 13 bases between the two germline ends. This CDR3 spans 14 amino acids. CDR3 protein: CASSKTDLAYEQYF. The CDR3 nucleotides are TGCGCCAGCAGCAAGACAGATCTTGCCTACGAGCAGTACTTC.